The 24 T cell receptor beta chains presented below share a single source sample, sequenced in a study of CD8+CD57+ T cells in acquired aplastic anemia. CDR3 and TCR beta VDJ profiling relied on genomic DNA as the template. TCRdb used MiXCR to reprocess the reads, holding one entry per CDR3 protein. The data contain about 150,000 distinct CDR3 sequences, roughly 54% of them singletons. Selection for sequencing was limited to patients who had shown CD8+CD57+ cell expansion by flow cytometry. Sample: sorted CD4+, CD8+, or CD8+CD57+ T cells (not recorded which) from PBMCs. The receptor set was obtained from a human donor with aplastic anemia.

The DNA of the CDR3 is TGCGCCAGCAGCCAAGATCGAAGGGGTGTCACTGAAGCTTTCTTT. It yields the protein CASSQDRRGVTEAFF. V gene TRBV4-1 combines with J gene TRBJ1-1; D possibly corresponds to TRBD1 (5 bases). CDR1 is MGHRA, CDR2 YSYEKL, per germline. The CDR3 is 15 amino acids. Deletions cut 0 bases from V and 4 bases from J, with 12 bases between.

This clonotype was detected many times. The rearrangement joins TRBV5-1 to TRBJ1-2; D not certain. CDR1 is SGHRS and CDR2 is YFSETQ in the germline V gene. CDR3 length equals 13 residues. V lost 4 bases and J lost 6, with 13 bases in between. CDR3 protein: CASSLVLRDGYTF. In DNA, the CDR3 is TGCGCCAGCAGCCTCGTCCTCCGGGATGGCTACACCTTC.

The V gene is TRBV30, the J gene TRBJ1-6; D remains ambiguous. The germline gives CDR1 GTSNPN, CDR2 SVGIG (reference sequence). V was shortened by 2 bases and J by 7 bases, with 12 bases between the two germline ends. This CDR3 region has 14 residues. The DNA for the CDR3 is TGTGCCTGGAGTCTCGGGCAGGAGAATTCACCCCTCCACTTT. Translated: CAWSLGQENSPLHF.

The chain joins TRBV7-9 to TRBJ2-7; 8 positions match TRBD2. Germline V gene data show CDR1 as SEHNR and CDR2 as FQNEAQ (reference sequence). CDR3 length: 15 residues. V gave up 5 bases and J gave up 5 bases; unmatched junction bases: 11. The CDR3 is CASSGTGGAFHEQYF. The CDR3, as DNA: TGTGCCAGCAGCGGTACCGGGGGGGCCTTTCACGAGCAGTACTTC.

The chain carries TRBV29-1 and TRBJ2-5; D uncertain. The germline V gene has CDR1 SQVTM and CDR2 ANQGSEA. The V gene lost 4 bases and the J gene lost 1 base, with 13 bases spanning the gap. The CDR3 contains 14 residues. CDR3 region: CSVGTTAVQETQYF. The DNA for the CDR3 is TGCAGCGTTGGTACTACAGCAGTCCAAGAGACCCAGTACTTC.

This sequence joins TRBV7-6 and TRBJ2-3; D is perhaps TRBD2 (5 bases). Trimming took off 5 bases at V and 5 bases at J, with 8 bases between the two ends. CDR1 is SGHVS and CDR2 is FNYEAQ in the germline V gene. The CDR3 is 12 residues long. The CDR3, as DNA: TGTGCCAGCAGCCGGCGGGTAGATACGCAGTATTTT. This codes for CASSRRVDTQYF.

This clonotype appeared many times. The rearrangement links TRBV6-2 or TRBV6-3 to TRBJ1-1; no firm D call. Germline V gene sequence: CDR1 MNHEY, CDR2 SVGEGT. The CDR3 loop spans 11 amino acids. Trimming stripped 2 bases from V and 8 bases from J, with 6 bases between. In nucleotides, the CDR3 is TGTGCCAGCAGTTACGGGAGGGAAGCTTTCTTT. Protein product: CASSYGREAFF.

The chain recombines TRBV15 with TRBJ2-2; unclear D gene. Per the germline V gene, CDR1 is LNHNV and CDR2 is YYDKDF (reference sequence). The CDR3 has 17 amino acids. Trimming took off 3 bases at V and 3 bases at J, with 17 bases between the two ends. The CDR3 sequence: CATSSARAAGDTGELFF. For the CDR3, the DNA is TGTGCCACCAGCAGTGCTAGGGCGGCTGGGGACACCGGGGAGCTGTTTTTT.

Concerning this clonotype: A much larger clone differs by one base, so this may be a read error. Here the CDR3 reads CASGRSGALTTDTQYF. CDR3 coding DNA: TGTGCCAGCGGCCGGTCGGGGGCTTTGACCACAGATACGCAGTATTTT. This chain uses TRBV5-6 with TRBJ2-3; D tentatively fits TRBD1 or TRBD2 (6 bases each). V lost 7 bases to trimming and J lost 2 bases, with 20 bases between them. This CDR3 comprises 16 residues. Germline loops: CDR1 SGHDT, CDR2 YYEEEE.

The J gene is TRBJ2-3, the V gene TRBV20-1; D gene uncertain. The V gene's germline CDR1 is DFQATT and CDR2 SNEGSKA (reference sequence). V was cut by 0 bases and J by 2 bases, with 9 bases left in between. The CDR3 loop spans 14 amino acids. CDR3 in DNA: TGCAGTGCTAGAGAGGTGCGTTTCACAGATACGCAGTATTTT. Protein: CSAREVRFTDTQYF.

V gene TRBV19 combines with J gene TRBJ2-2, with TRBD1 matching 7 bases. The germline gives CDR1 LNHDA, CDR2 SQIVND (reference sequence). The V gene end was trimmed by 4 bases and the J gene end by 3 bases; junction bases not matched to a gene: 2. The CDR3 runs to 14 residues. The DNA for the CDR3 is TGTGCCAGTAGTACCACAGGGGACACCGGGGAGCTGTTTTTT. It encodes CASSTTGDTGELFF.

This clonotype was seen many times. The chain is built from TRBV5-1 and TRBJ1-2, with a tentative D call TRBD1 (6 bases). The CDR3 extends over 14 amino acids. Germline-derived CDR1 and CDR2 are SGHRS and YFSETQ. V shed 0 bases and J shed 4 bases, with 10 bases lying between them. The CDR3 DNA follows: TGCGCCAGCAGCTTGGCAGGGGCGAGCTATGGCTACACCTTC. Amino acid sequence: CASSLAGASYGYTF.

The V and J genes are TRBV11-1 and TRBJ2-3, with 10 bases fitting TRBD1. V was pared by 5 bases and J by 1 base, with 6 bases of the junction left unmatched. The CDR3 runs 16 residues. CDR1 and CDR2 (germline): SGHAT, FQDESV (reference sequence). The CDR3 DNA reads as TGTGCCAGCAGCGTCACCGGGACAGGGGGCACAGATACGCAGTATTTT. Its protein product is CASSVTGTGGTDTQYF.

The genes are TRBV9 and TRBJ2-3; the D gene is possibly TRBD2 (6 bases). Germline CDR1 SGDLS, CDR2 YYNGEE. Trimming took 3 bases from V and 2 from J, leaving 13 bases between them. The CDR3 has 15 residues. CDR3 amino acids: CASSGTSRATDTQYF. The CDR3 region has the DNA TGTGCCAGCAGCGGTACTAGCAGGGCCACAGATACGCAGTATTTT. The whole variable domain, filled in from reference TRBV9 and TRBJ2-3, reads DSGVTQTPKHLITATGQRVTLRCSPRSGDLSVYWYQQSLDQGLQFLIQYYNGEERAKGNILERFSAQQFPDLHSELNLSSLELGDSALYFCASSGTSRATDTQYFGPGTRLTVL.

This chain joins TRBV10-2 and TRBJ1-1, with D possibly matching TRBD1 (5 bases). This CDR3 has 15 residues. Germline CDR1 reads WSHSY; CDR2 reads SAAADI. Trimming stripped 3 bases from V and 4 bases from J, with 15 bases between. Here the CDR3 reads CASSEGWGGGTEAFF. CDR3 coding DNA: TGCGCCAGCAGTGAAGGTTGGGGCGGGGGCACTGAAGCTTTCTTT.

The sample holds many counts of this clonotype. The chain has TRBV19 and TRBJ1-2; tentatively, D is TRBD1 (5 bases). The CDR3 runs 13 residues. Germline assignment: CDR1 LNHDA and CDR2 SQIVND (reference sequence). V was pared by 8 bases and J by 0 bases, with 10 bases between. The CDR3 loop reads CASSWGTNYGYTF. The CDR3 coding sequence is TGTGCCAGTTCGTGGGGGACTAACTATGGCTACACCTTC.

This clonotype came up many times. The chain recombines TRBV7-9 with TRBJ1-3, with D tentatively TRBD1 (5 bases). The CDR3 is 16 amino acids. V was cut by 5 bases and J by 0 bases, with 14 bases left in between. Germline CDR1 SEHNR, CDR2 FQNEAQ (reference sequence). The CDR3 region is CASSVPKGSSGNTIYF. As DNA, the CDR3 is TGTGCCAGCAGCGTCCCGAAGGGGAGCTCTGGAAACACCATATATTTT.

The J gene is TRBJ1-3, the V gene TRBV29-1; D unresolved. Germline loops: CDR1 SQVTM, CDR2 ANQGSEA. With 4 bases removed from V and 7 bases from J, the gap between germline ends came to 11 bases. The CDR3 length is 12 residues. CDR3 nucleotide sequence: TGCAGCGTTGCCAGGATGGGGAACACCATATATTTT. Translating it yields CSVARMGNTIYF.

The rearrangement links TRBV10-3 to TRBJ1-5; a weak D match, TRBD1 (5 bases). In germline, CDR1 is ENHRY, CDR2 SYGVKD. This CDR3 is built from 14 residues. Trimming shortened V by 6 bases and J by 3 bases, and 12 bases separated the two germline ends. The CDR3 region has the DNA TGTGCCATCAGGCGGGGGGAAGACAATCAGCCCCAGCATTTT. Amino acid sequence: CAIRRGEDNQPQHF.

This clonotype was counted once. The rearrangement links TRBV7-9 to TRBJ2-1; TRBD1 aligns across 7 bases. Germline trimming cut 9 bases from V and 3 bases from J; bases unmatched to any gene: 5. CDR1 and CDR2 (germline): SEHNR, FQNEAQ (reference sequence). The CDR3 covers 13 residues. The CDR3, as DNA: TGTGCCAGTCAACAGGGGATCTACAATGAGCAGTTCTTC. This sequence encodes CASQQGIYNEQFF. Together with reference TRBV7-9 and TRBJ2-1, the CDR3 gives the full variable domain: DTGVSQNPRHKITKRGQNVTFRCDPISEHNRLYWYRQTLGQGPEFLTYFQNEAQLEKSRLLSDRFSAERPKGSFSTLEIQRTEQGDSAMYLCASQQGIYNEQFFGPGTRLTVL.

This clonotype was counted once. The chain combines TRBV6-2 or TRBV6-3 with TRBJ1-5; 12 bases are shared with TRBD1. The CDR3 is 16 amino acids. Germline CDR1 and CDR2: MNHEY and SVGEGT. Germline trimming cut 5 bases from V and 9 bases from J; bases unmatched to any gene: 11. CDR3 sequence reads: CASSKRGQGAKRPQHF. DNA for the CDR3: TGTGCCAGCAGTAAACGGGGACAGGGGGCAAAGCGGCCCCAGCATTTT.

This clonotype was recorded at least ten times. J is TRBJ2-1 and V is TRBV19; D remains ambiguous. CDR1 is LNHDA, CDR2 SQIVND, per germline (reference sequence). CDR3 length equals 13 residues. Trimming shortened V by 9 bases and J by 0 bases, and 9 bases separated the two germline ends. The CDR3 DNA reads as TGTGCCAGCGCCCGAAGCTCCTACAATGAGCAGTTCTTC. Translated: CASARSSYNEQFF.

The chain is built from TRBV14 and TRBJ2-7; 7 bases align to TRBD2. The V and J ends lost 6 bases and 6 bases, in that order; junction bases with no gene match: 2. This CDR3 has 11 amino acids. CDR1 SGHDN and CDR2 FVKESK come from the germline V gene. CDR3 in DNA: TGTGCCAGCAGGGGACTATCCGAGCAGTACTTC. This encodes CASRGLSEQYF.

This clonotype showed up just a few times. The rearrangement uses TRBV20-1 and TRBJ1-1; 8 bases line up with TRBD1. CDR3 length equals 13 residues. J was trimmed by 3 bases and V by 6 bases; bases with no gene match: 6. From germline, CDR1 is DFQATT and CDR2 SNEGSKA (reference sequence). The CDR3: CSAGGQGYTEAFF. In DNA, the CDR3 is TGCAGTGCAGGCGGACAGGGCTACACTGAAGCTTTCTTT.